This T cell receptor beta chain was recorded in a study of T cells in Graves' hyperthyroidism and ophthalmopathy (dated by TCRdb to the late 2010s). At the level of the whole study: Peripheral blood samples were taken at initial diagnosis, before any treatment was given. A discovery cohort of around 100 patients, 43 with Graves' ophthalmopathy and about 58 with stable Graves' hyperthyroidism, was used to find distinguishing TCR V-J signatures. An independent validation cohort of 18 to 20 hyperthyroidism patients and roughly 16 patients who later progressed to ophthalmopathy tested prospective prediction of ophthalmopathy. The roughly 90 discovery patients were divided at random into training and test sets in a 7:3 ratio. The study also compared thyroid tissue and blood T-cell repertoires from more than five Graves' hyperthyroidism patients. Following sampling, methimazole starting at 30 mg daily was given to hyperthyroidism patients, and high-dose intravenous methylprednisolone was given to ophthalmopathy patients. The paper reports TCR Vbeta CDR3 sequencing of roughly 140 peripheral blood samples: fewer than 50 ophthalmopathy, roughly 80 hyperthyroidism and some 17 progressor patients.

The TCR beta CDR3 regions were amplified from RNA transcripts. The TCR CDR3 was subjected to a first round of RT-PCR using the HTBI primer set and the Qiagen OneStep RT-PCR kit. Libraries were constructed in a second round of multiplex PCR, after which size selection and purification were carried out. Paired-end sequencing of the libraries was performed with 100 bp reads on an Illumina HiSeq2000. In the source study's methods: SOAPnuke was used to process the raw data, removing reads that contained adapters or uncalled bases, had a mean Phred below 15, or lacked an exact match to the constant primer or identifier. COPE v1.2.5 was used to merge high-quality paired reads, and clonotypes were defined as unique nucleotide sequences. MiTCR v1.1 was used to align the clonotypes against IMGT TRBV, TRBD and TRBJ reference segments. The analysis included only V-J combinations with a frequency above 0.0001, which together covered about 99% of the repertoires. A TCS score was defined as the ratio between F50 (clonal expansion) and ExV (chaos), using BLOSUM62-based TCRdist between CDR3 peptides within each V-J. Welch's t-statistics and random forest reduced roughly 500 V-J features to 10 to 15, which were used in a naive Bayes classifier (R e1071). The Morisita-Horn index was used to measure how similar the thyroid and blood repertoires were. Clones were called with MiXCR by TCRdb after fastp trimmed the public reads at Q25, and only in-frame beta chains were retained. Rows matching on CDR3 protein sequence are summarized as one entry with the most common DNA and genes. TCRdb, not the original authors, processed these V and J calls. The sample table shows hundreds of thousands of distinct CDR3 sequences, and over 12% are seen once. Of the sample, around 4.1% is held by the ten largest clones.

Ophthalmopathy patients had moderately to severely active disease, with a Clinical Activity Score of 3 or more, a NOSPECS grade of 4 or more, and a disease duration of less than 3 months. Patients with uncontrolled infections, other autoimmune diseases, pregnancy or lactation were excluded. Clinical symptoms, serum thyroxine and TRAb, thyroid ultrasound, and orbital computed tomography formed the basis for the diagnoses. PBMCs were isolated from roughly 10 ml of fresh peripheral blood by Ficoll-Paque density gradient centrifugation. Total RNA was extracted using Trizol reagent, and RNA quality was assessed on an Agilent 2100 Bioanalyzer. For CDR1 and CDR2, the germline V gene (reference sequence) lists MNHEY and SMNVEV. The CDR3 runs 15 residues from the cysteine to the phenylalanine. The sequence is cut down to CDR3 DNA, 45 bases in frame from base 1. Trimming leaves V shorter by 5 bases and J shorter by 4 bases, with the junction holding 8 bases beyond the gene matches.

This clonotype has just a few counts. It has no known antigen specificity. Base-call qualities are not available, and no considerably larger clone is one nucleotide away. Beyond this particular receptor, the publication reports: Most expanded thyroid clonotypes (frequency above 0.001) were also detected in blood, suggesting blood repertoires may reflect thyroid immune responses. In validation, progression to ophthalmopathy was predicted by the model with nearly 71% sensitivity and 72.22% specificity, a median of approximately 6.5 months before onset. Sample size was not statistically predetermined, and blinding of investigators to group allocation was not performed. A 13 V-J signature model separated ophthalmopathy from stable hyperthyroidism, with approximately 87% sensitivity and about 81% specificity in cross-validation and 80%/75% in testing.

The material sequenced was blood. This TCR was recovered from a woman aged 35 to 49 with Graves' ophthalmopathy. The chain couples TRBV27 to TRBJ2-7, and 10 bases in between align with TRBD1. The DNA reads TGTGCCAGCAGTCCTGGTCCGGGACAGGGGTACGAGCAGTACTTC. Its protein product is CASSPGPGQGYEQYF.